The 12 T cell receptor beta chains below were found in one sample sequenced in a study of shared clonotypes between healthy human individuals. The table came from immunoSEQ multiplex PCR; TCRdb's copy has only in-frame clones and leaves some out. The table has around 2.5 million clones, approximately 93% seen once. Material for sequencing was naive CD4+ T cells from PBMCs. Subset in this sample: CD45RA+ positively selected. The receptor source for this set is a man aged 18 to 29 in good health. Some clones in this sample may be carry-over from other donors' samples.

This chain connects TRBV6-5 to TRBJ1-6, with D tentatively TRBD1 (5 bases). Trimming stripped 2 bases from V and 3 bases from J, with 8 bases between. CDR3 size: 15 residues. Germline loops: CDR1 MNHEY, CDR2 SVGAGI. The chain's CDR3 is CASSYRDLYNSPLHF. CDR3 DNA: TGTGCCAGCAGTTACCGGGACCTCTATAATTCACCCCTCCACTTT.

The V and J genes are TRBV30 and TRBJ2-1; TRBD2 aligns across 8 bases. Germline loops: CDR1 GTSNPN, CDR2 SVGIG (reference sequence). Germline trimming cut 4 bases from V and 2 bases from J; bases unmatched to any gene: 7. There are 15 residues in the CDR3. CDR3: CAWNEGSGTYNEQFF. The DNA for the CDR3 is TGTGCCTGGAACGAGGGTAGCGGGACCTACAATGAGCAGTTCTTC.

This clone occurred once. This chain uses TRBV6-5 with TRBJ2-7, with TRBD1 matching over 8 bases. CDR1 is MNHEY and CDR2 is SVGAGI in the germline V gene. This CDR3 contains 13 residues. Trimming removed 6 bases from V and 2 bases from J; junction bases left unmatched: 3. CDR3 coding DNA: TGTGCCAGCAGGCCCAGGGGGCCCTACGAGCAGTACTTC. Translated: CASRPRGPYEQYF.

This chain joins TRBV21-1 and TRBJ2-7; the listed D gene, TRBD1, was not tested against the DNA. TRBV21-1 is listed as a pseudogene. The CDR3 runs to 11 residues. CDR3: CASSKDSEQYF. The CDR3 DNA sequence: TGTGCCAGCAGCAAGGACAGCGAGCAGTACTTC.

Remarks on this clone: The sample has other DNA sequences that encode this CDR3 too. The V gene is TRBV5-1, the J gene TRBJ2-7, with 13 bases matching TRBD2. CDR3 length equals 15 residues. Looked up from germline, CDR1 is SGHRS and CDR2 is YFSETQ. The V gene end was trimmed by 4 bases and the J gene end by 2 bases; junction bases not matched to a gene: 3. The CDR3 bases are TGCGCCAGCAGCCCAGGGACTAGCGGGACCTACGAGCAGTACTTC. Translating gives CASSPGTSGTYEQYF.

The chain carries TRBV29-1 and TRBJ1-1; 9 nucleotides align to TRBD1. Trimming at V came to 7 bases and at J to 3 bases, leaving 9 bases not matched to a gene. The CDR3 is made up of 14 amino acids. Germline V lookup: CDR1 SQVTM, CDR2 ANQGSEA. CDR3 nucleotides: TGCAGCGGGGGAAACAGGGGGCCTGACACTGAAGCTTTCTTT. This gives the protein CSGGNRGPDTEAFF.

The chain uses TRBV28 and TRBJ2-3; the match to TRBD2 covers 9 bases. J lost 14 bases, V lost 5 bases, and 8 bases had no gene match. This CDR3 is built from 12 residues. CDR1 and CDR2 from the germline V gene are MDHEN and SYDVKM. The CDR3 DNA reads TGTGCCAGCAGTCCACGCGGCGGGAGGGCGTATTTT. It codes for CASSPRGGRAYF.

The rearrangement links TRBV7-8 to TRBJ2-5, with 14 bases identical to TRBD2. The J segment lost 5 bases and the V segment lost 5 bases, leaving 19 bases of the junction unmatched. The CDR3 sequence is 20 residues long. The germline CDR1 and CDR2 sequences are SGHVS and FQNEAQ. CDR3 in DNA: TGTGCCAGCAGCAAAAATACGGGACTAGCGGGAGTAGTGGGGGTGGAGACCCAGTACTTC. Its protein is CASSKNTGLAGVVGVETQYF.

The V and J genes are TRBV15 and TRBJ2-7, with D unresolved. CDR1 and CDR2 (germline): LNHNV, YYDKDF (reference sequence). CDR3 size: 15 residues. Trimming took off 5 bases at V and 4 bases at J, with 18 bases between the two ends. The CDR3 region is CATSQSRTVGYEQYF. In nucleotides, the CDR3 is TGTGCCACCAGCCAATCCCGGACGGTGGGGTACGAGCAGTACTTC.

The chain is built from TRBV4-1 and TRBJ1-1; TRBD1 matches 10 bases. The CDR3 runs 16 residues. CDR1 MGHRA and CDR2 YSYEKL come from the germline V gene. Losses at the gene ends were 5 bases for V and 0 bases for J; bases not matched to a gene: 6. The CDR3 is CASSDRGQGLNTEAFF. CDR3 coding DNA: TGCGCCAGCAGCGACAGGGGACAGGGGTTGAACACTGAAGCTTTCTTT.

This chain uses TRBV7-6 with TRBJ2-5, with 9 bases identical to TRBD2. Trimming cost V 1 base and J 5 bases; bases outside gene matches: 8. The CDR3 has 16 amino acids. Germline-derived CDR1 and CDR2 are SGHVS and FNYEAQ. CDR3 loop: CASSLVGGGGRETQYF. Here the CDR3 DNA reads TGTGCCAGCAGCTTAGTCGGCGGGGGGGGCCGTGAGACCCAGTACTTC. Complete variable domain (other parts from reference TRBV7-6 and TRBJ2-5): GAGVSQSPRYKVTKRGQDVALRCDPISGHVSLYWYRQALGQGPEFLTYFNYEAQQDKSGLPNDRFSAERPEGSISTLTIQRTEQRDSAMYRCASSLVGGGGRETQYFGPGTRLLVL.

The gene calls are TRBV28 and TRBJ2-3; tentative D call: TRBD1 (6 bases). Germline CDR1 is MDHEN and CDR2 is SYDVKM. CDR3 length: 14 amino acids. Trimming took off 6 bases at V and 3 bases at J, with 13 bases between the two ends. Here the CDR3 DNA reads TGTGCCAGCAGGGGGGTGGGGGCGACAGATACGCAGTATTTT. Translated: CASRGVGATDTQYF.